The 13 T cell receptor beta chains reported below all come from one sample, sequenced in a study of T cell clones after liver transplantation. Some clones are missing from TCRdb's copy, which holds only in-frame ones; the method was immunoSEQ multiplex PCR. The sample contains fewer than 15,000 clones, approximately 73% of which appear only once. This sample comprised CD8+ T cells from blood, obtained at the 22-month timepoint. All receptors derive from a human patient who received a liver transplant. Some T cells may have come from the graft donor.

The V gene is TRBV7-9, the J gene TRBJ2-5, with unresolved D. The germline V and J ends were trimmed by 3 bases and 1 base, with 6 bases remaining between them. Germline CDR1 is SEHNR and CDR2 is FQNEAQ (reference sequence). The CDR3 length is 13 residues. The CDR3 sequence: CASSFEVQETQYF. The CDR3 nucleotides are TGTGCCAGCAGCTTTGAGGTCCAAGAGACCCAGTACTTC.

V gene TRBV7-8 combines with J gene TRBJ2-1; TRBD2 aligns across 13 bases. Germline V gene lookup returns CDR1 SGHVS and CDR2 FQNEAQ. There are 18 residues in the CDR3. The ends lost 5 bases at V and 3 bases at J; junction bases unmatched: 10. The CDR3, as DNA: TGTGCCAGCAGCCCCGGACTAGCGGGAGCCCCAAACTACAATGAGCAGTTCTTC. Translation gives CASSPGLAGAPNYNEQFF.

The CDR3 DNA reads TGTGCCAGTAGTTCCAAGGTGGCAGGGGAGCTGTTTTTT. Translation: CASSSKVAGELFF. V and J are TRBV19 and TRBJ2-2, with D hard to call. Germline CDR1 LNHDA, CDR2 SQIVND (reference sequence). Between the trimmed V and J ends, which lost 5 bases and 8 bases, there was a span of 12 bases. This CDR3 comprises 13 residues.

This clone was counted a few times. The rearrangement uses TRBV7-9 and TRBJ2-6; D perhaps matches TRBD1 (5 bases). The CDR3 consists of 15 residues. Trimming took 5 bases from V and 2 from J, leaving 10 bases between them. The V gene's germline CDR1 is SEHNR and CDR2 FQNEAQ (reference sequence). This CDR3 is CASSPPTAGANVLTF. Written as DNA, the CDR3 is TGTGCCAGCAGCCCACCGACAGCTGGGGCCAACGTCCTGACTTTC.

This clone was recorded only once. The chain couples TRBV7-9 to TRBJ1-1; D is unresolved. Germline loops: CDR1 SEHNR, CDR2 FQNEAQ (reference sequence). This CDR3 region has 16 residues. V gave up 4 bases and J gave up 4 bases, with 19 bases separating them. The CDR3 region is CASSYTDGPGGTEAFF. In DNA form, the CDR3 reads TGTGCCAGCAGCTATACTGACGGACCGGGCGGCACTGAAGCTTTCTTT.

This clone has a handful of counts. Written as DNA, the CDR3 is TGTGCCAGCAGCTTGGCCAAGCGGAGCACAGATACGCAGTATTTT. Translated: CASSLAKRSTDTQYF. The V call is TRBV5-4, the J call TRBJ2-3; a possible D gene is TRBD2 (5 bases). CDR1 is SGHNT and CDR2 is YYREEE in the germline V gene (reference sequence). Between the trimmed V and J ends, which lost 0 bases and 0 bases, there was a span of 8 bases. The CDR3 has 15 residues.

The gene calls are TRBV4-3 and TRBJ1-4; a weak D match, TRBD1 (5 bases). Germline-derived CDR1 and CDR2 are LGHNA and YSLEER. V lost 1 base, J lost 8 bases, and 14 bases lay in between. CDR3 length equals 15 residues. The CDR3 here is CASSQAWGKGEKLFF. In DNA, the CDR3 is TGCGCCAGCAGCCAAGCCTGGGGGAAGGGCGAAAAACTGTTTTTT.

As regards this clone: One junction end disagrees with the germline gene, perhaps due to a read error. The rearrangement joins TRBV2 to TRBJ2-6; TRBD1 is a possible D gene (6 bases). Germline lookup yields CDR1 SNHLY and CDR2 FYNNEI. The CDR3 covers 20 residues. Here the CDR3 DNA reads TGTGCCAGCAGCGAAGAATACTCGGGACACCTTGTATCTGGGGCCAACGTCCTGACTTTC. Protein product: CASSEEYSGHLVSGANVLTF.

The rearrangement uses TRBV6-6 and TRBJ2-7; weak D call: TRBD2 (5 bases). V lost 4 bases and J 2 bases, leaving 12 bases between the germline ends. Germline lookup yields CDR1 MNHNY and CDR2 SVGAGI (reference sequence). The CDR3 covers 14 residues. The CDR3 here is CASSFQTRTYEQYF. CDR3 nucleotides: TGTGCCAGCAGTTTCCAAACTAGAACCTACGAGCAGTACTTC.

This clone qualifies as hyperexpanded. The chain has TRBV7-9 and TRBJ1-3; D gene unclear. CDR3 length equals 14 residues. Trimming shortened V by 5 bases and J by 1 base, and 9 bases separated the two germline ends. In germline, CDR1 is SEHNR, CDR2 FQNEAQ (reference sequence). The CDR3 DNA reads as TGTGCCAGCAGCCCCACGGAGTCTGGAAACACCATATATTTT. Translation gives CASSPTESGNTIYF.

The V call is TRBV4-1, the J call TRBJ1-1, with TRBD1 as a possible D gene (5 bases). Germline assignment: CDR1 MGHRA and CDR2 YSYEKL. There are 15 residues in the CDR3. V dropped 1 base and J dropped 8 bases, with 17 bases sitting between them. CDR3 DNA sequence: TGCGCCAGCAGCCAAGTTCGAAGGGGCCGAGGGGAAGCTTTCTTT. Protein product: CASSQVRRGRGEAFF.

This clone is a singleton in its sample. V and J are TRBV23-1 and TRBJ1-6; TRBD1 agrees at 9 bases. TRBV23-1 has ORF status, its function being uncertain. V lost 4 bases to trimming and J lost 7 bases; unmatched junction nucleotides: 8. The CDR3 covers 16 residues. The CDR3 coding sequence is TGCGCCAGCAGTCCAGGGATGGGGACAGGGAATTCACCCCTCCACTTT. As protein: CASSPGMGTGNSPLHF.

Relative to its sample, this clone is medium-sized. The CDR3 nucleotides are TGTGCCAGCAGTACTGGGTTTCGCACTGAAGCTTTCTTT. This gives the protein CASSTGFRTEAFF. The V gene is TRBV6-5, the J gene TRBJ1-1; unclear D gene. The CDR3 totals 13 residues. Trimming removed 5 bases at V and 4 bases at J, with 11 bases between. CDR1 MNHEY and CDR2 SVGAGI come from the germline V gene.